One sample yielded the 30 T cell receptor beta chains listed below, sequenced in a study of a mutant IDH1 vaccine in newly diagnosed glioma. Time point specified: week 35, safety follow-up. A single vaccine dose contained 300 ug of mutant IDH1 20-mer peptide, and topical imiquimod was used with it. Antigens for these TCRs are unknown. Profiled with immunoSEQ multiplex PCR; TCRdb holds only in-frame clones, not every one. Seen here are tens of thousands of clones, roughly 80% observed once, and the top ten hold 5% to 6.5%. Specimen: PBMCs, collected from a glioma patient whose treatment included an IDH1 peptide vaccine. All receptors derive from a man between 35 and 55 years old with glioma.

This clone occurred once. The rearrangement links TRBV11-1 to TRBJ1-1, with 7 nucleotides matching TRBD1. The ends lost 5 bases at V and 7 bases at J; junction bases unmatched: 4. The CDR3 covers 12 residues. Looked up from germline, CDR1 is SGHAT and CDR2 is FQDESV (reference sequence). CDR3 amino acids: CASSHGTVEAFF. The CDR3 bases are TGTGCCAGCAGCCACGGGACAGTTGAAGCTTTCTTT.

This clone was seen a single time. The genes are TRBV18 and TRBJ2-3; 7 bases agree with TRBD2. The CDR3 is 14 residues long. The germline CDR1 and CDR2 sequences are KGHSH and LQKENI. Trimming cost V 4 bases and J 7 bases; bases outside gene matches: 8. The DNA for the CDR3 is TGTGCCAGCTCACTAGGGACTACCTCTCATACGCAGTATTTT. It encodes CASSLGTTSHTQYF.

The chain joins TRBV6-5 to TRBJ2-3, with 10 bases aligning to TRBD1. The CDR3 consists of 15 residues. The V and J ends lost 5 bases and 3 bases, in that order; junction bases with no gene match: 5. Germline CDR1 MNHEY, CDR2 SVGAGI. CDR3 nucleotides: TGTGCCAGCAGTACACCGGGACAGGGGACAGATACGCAGTATTTT. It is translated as CASSTPGQGTDTQYF.

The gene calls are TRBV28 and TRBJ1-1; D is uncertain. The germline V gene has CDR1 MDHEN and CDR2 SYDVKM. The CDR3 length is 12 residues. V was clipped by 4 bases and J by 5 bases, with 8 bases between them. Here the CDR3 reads CASSWRRTEAFF. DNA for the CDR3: TGTGCCAGCAGTTGGAGGCGGACTGAAGCTTTCTTT.

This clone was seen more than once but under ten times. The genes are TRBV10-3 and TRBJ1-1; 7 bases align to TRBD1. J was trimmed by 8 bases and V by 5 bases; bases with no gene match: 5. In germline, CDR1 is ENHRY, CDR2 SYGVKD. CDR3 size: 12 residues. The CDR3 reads CAISTGQQEAFF. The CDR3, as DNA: TGTGCCATCAGTACGGGACAGCAAGAAGCTTTCTTT.

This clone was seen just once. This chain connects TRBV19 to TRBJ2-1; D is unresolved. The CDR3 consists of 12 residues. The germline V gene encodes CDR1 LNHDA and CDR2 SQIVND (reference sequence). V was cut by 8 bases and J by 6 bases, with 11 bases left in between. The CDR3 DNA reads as TGTGCCAGTTCCAGCAAGGGCAATGAGCAGTTCTTC. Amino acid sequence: CASSSKGNEQFF.

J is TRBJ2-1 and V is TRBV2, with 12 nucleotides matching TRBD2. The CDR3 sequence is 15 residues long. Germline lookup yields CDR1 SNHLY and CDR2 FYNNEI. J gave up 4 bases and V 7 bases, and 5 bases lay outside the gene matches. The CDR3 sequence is CASKPGLAGYNEQFF. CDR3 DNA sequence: TGTGCCAGCAAGCCGGGACTAGCGGGTTACAATGAGCAGTTCTTC.

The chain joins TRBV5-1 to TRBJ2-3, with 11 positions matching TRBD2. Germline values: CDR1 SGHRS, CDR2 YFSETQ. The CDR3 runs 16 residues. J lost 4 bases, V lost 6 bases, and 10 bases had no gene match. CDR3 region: CASTVLAGVASDTQYF. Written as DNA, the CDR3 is TGCGCCAGCACCGTACTAGCGGGAGTTGCGTCAGATACGCAGTATTTT. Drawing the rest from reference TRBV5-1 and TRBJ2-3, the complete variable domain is KAGVTQTPRYLIKTRGQQVTLSCSPISGHRSVSWYQQTPGQGLQFLFEYFSETQRNKGNFPGRFSGRQFSNSRSEMNVSTLELGDSALYLCASTVLAGVASDTQYFGPGTRLTVL.

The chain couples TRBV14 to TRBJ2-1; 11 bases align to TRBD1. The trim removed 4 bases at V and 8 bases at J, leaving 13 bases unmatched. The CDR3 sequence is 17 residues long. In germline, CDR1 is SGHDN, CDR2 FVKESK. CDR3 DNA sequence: TGTGCCAGCAGCCCCCCGCGTAGGGGACAGGGGGTCGATGAGCAGTTCTTC. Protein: CASSPPRRGQGVDEQFF.

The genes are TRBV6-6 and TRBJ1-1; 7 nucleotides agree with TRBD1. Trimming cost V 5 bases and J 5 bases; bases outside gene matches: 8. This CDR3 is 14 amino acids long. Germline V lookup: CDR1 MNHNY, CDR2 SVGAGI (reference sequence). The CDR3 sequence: CASSRRQGQTEAFF. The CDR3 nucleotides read TGTGCCAGCAGTCGACGACAGGGACAAACTGAAGCTTTCTTT.

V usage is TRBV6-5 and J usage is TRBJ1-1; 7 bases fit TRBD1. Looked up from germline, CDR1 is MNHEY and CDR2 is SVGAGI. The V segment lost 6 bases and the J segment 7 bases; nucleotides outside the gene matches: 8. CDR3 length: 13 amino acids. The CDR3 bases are TGTGCCAGCAGCCTAACAGGGGCAGGTGAAGCTTTCTTT. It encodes CASSLTGAGEAFF.

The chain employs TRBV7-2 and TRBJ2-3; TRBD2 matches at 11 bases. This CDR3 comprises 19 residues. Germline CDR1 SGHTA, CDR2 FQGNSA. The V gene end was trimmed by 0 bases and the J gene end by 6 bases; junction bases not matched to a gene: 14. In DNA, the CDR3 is TGTGCCAGCAGCTTAGCGAGACTAGCGGGGAGGAGGAGGGAGGATACGCAGTATTTT. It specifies CASSLARLAGRRREDTQYF.

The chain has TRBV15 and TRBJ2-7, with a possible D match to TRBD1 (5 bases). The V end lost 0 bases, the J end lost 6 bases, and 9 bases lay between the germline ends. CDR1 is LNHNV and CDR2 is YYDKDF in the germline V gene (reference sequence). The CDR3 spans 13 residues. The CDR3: CATSRDHTGEQYF. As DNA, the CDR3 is TGTGCCACCAGCAGAGATCACACAGGCGAGCAGTACTTC. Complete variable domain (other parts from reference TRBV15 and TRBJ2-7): DAMVIQNPRYQVTQFGKPVTLSCSQTLNHNVMYWYQQKSSQAPKLLFHYYDKDFNNEADTPDNFQSRRPNTSFCFLDIRSPGLGDTAMYLCATSRDHTGEQYFGPGTRLTVT.

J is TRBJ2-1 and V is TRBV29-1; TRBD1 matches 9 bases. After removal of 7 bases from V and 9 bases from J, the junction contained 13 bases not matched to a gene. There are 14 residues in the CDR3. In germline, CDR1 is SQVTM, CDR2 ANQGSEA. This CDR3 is CSAERQGGYGEQFF. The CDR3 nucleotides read TGCAGCGCCGAACGACAGGGGGGTTATGGTGAGCAGTTCTTC.

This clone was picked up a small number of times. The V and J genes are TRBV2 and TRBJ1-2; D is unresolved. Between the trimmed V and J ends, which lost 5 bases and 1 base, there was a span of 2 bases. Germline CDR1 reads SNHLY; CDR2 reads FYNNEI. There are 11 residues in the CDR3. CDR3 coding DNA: TGTGCCAGCAGTTATAACTATGGCTACACCTTC. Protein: CASSYNYGYTF.

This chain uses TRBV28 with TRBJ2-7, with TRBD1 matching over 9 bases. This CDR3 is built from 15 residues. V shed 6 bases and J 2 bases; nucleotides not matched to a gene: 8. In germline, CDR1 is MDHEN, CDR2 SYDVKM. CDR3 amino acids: CASRPAGTGTYEQYF. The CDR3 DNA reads TGTGCCAGCAGACCCGCCGGGACAGGGACCTACGAGCAGTACTTC.

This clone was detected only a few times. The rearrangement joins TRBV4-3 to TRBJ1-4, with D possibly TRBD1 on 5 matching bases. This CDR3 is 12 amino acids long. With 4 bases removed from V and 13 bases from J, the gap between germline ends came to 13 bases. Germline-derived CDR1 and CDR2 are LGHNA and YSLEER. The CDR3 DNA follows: TGCGCCAGCAGCCTCCCGTCGGGACGACTGTTTTTT. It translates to CASSLPSGRLFF.

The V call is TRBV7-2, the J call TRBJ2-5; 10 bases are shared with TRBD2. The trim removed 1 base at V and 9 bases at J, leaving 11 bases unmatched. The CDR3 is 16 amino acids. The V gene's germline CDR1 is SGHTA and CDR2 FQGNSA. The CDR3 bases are TGTGCCAGCAGCTTAGTGGCTAGCGGGAGAATGTTGGCCCAGTACTTC. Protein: CASSLVASGRMLAQYF.

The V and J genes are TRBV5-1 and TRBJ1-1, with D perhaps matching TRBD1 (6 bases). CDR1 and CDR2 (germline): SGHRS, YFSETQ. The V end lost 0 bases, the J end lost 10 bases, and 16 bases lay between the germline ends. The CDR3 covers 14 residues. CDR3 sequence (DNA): TGCGCCAGCAGCTTGGCTGGCAGGGGCGAAGGAGCTTTCTTT. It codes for CASSLAGRGEGAFF.

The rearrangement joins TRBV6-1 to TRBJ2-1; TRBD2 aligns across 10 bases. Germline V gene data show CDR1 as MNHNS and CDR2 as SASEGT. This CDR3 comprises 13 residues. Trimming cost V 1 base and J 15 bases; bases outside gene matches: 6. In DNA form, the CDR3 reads TGTGCCAGCAGTGAAGGGACAGCGGGGGGGCGGTTCTTC. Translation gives CASSEGTAGGRFF.

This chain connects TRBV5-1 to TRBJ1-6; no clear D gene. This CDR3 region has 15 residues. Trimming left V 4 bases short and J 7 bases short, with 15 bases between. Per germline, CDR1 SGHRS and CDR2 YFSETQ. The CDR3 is CASSRSSQSNSPLHF. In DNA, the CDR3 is TGCGCCAGCAGCCGGAGCAGCCAGTCCAATTCACCCCTCCACTTT.

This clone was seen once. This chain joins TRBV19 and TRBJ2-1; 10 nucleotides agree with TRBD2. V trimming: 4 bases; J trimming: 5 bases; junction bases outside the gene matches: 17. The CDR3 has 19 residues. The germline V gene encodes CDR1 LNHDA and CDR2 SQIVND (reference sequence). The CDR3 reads CASSTRAQRTSGRNNEQFF. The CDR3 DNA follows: TGTGCCAGTAGTACCAGGGCCCAACGGACTAGCGGTCGGAACAATGAGCAGTTCTTC.

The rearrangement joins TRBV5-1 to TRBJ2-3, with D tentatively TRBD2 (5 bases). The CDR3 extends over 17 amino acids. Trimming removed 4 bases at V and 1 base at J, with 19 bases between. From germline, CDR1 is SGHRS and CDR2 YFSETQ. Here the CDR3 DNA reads TGCGCCAGCAGCCGTGCGGGCGGATTTACCCGCACAGATACGCAGTATTTT. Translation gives CASSRAGGFTRTDTQYF.

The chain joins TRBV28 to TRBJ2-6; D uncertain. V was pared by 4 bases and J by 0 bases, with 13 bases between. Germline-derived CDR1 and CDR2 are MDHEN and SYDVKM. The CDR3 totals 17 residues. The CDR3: CASSSAGYPSGANVLTF. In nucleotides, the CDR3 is TGTGCCAGCAGTTCCGCTGGCTACCCCTCTGGGGCCAACGTCCTGACTTTC.

The CDR3 DNA reads TGTGCCAGCAGTGAAGAGAGAGATGCGAACACCGGGGAGCTGTTTTTT. Residues: CASSEERDANTGELFF. V gene TRBV2 combines with J gene TRBJ2-2, with D hard to call. The length of the CDR3 is 16 residues. From germline, CDR1 is SNHLY and CDR2 FYNNEI. V dropped 1 base and J dropped 0 bases, with 9 bases sitting between them.

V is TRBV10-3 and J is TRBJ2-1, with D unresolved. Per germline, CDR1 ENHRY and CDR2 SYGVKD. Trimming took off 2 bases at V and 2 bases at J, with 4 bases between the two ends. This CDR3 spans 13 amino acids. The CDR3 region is CAISEPTYNEQFF. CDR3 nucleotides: TGTGCCATCAGTGAGCCGACCTACAATGAGCAGTTCTTC.

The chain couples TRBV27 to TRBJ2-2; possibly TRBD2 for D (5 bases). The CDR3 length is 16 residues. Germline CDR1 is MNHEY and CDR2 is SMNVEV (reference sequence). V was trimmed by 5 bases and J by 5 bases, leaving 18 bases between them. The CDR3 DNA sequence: TGTGCCAGCAGTCTGCCCCGGGGTTTTGTGACCGGGGAGCTGTTTTTT. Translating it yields CASSLPRGFVTGELFF.

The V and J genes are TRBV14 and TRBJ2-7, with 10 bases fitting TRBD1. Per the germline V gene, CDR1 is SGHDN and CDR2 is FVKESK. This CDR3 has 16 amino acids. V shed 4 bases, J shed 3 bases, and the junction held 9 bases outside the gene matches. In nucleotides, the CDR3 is TGTGCCAGCAGCCCCCGGGACAGGGGTGGGGACTACGAGCAGTACTTC. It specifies CASSPRDRGGDYEQYF.

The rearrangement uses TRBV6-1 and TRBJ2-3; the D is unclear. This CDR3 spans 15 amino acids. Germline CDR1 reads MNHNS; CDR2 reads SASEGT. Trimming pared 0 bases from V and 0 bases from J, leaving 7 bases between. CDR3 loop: CASSEAATSTDTQYF. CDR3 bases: TGTGCCAGCAGTGAAGCGGCAACTAGCACAGATACGCAGTATTTT.

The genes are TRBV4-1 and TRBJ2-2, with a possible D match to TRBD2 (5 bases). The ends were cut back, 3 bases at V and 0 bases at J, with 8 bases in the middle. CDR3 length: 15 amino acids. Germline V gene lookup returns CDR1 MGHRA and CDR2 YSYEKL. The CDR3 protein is CASSQIASNTGELFF. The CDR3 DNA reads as TGCGCCAGCAGCCAGATAGCGTCGAACACCGGGGAGCTGTTTTTT.